This TCR beta chain originates from a study of blood T cell repertoires in COVID-19. Across the whole study: Both acute and convalescent COVID-19 samples were obtained from the United States, Italy and Spain. PBMCs, B-cell-depleted T cells, or T cells were the source of the cDNA or gDNA that made up the material.

This CDR3 is built from 13 residues. CDR1 and CDR2 (germline): PRHDT, FYEKMQ (reference sequence). The germline V and J ends were trimmed by 5 bases and 3 bases, with 11 bases remaining between them. Authors' processing steps: Nucleated cell number was recorded as an estimate derived from reference gene primer amplification. Data came from immunoSEQ multiplex PCR; TCRdb stores just in-frame clones and leaves some out. The V and J calls and clone size were taken over from that table, and D and trimming were inferred from the DNA. This table holds tens of thousands of clones, about 90% found once. The sample consisted of peripheral blood. V usage is TRBV13 and J usage is TRBJ2-7, with D possibly being TRBD2 (5 bases). This clonotype originated in a human donor with active COVID-19. The donor label of this sample is uncertain. The chain's CDR3 is CASSPPGSYEQYF. In nucleotides, the CDR3 is TGTGCCAGCAGCCCCCCGGGGAGCTACGAGCAGTACTTC.